The sequence of this TCR beta chain was determined in a study of PD-1 blockade in classical Hodgkin lymphoma. Study-level information: Nivolumab was given intravenously to patients at 3 mg/kg every 2 weeks.

Time point defined: cycle 4 day 1 (C4D1), after five to seven weeks of nivolumab. Relapse was seen in all patients after autologous stem cell transplantation, and brentuximab vedotin exposure was variable. The CDR3 consists of 15 residues. Looked up from germline, CDR1 is MNHNS and CDR2 is SASEGT. The ends were cut back, 2 bases at V and 0 bases at J, with 5 bases in the middle. TCRdb keeps only in-frame clones here, not all; method: immunoSEQ multiplex PCR. Here the sample spans more than 20,000 clones, approximately 87% being singletons. This clone turned up a few times. The antigen remains unidentified. General observations from the study: Newly diagnosed and completely responding patients shared comparable baseline diversity. As was reported, newly diagnosed patients showed lower baseline TCR diversity than healthy donors did. Possibly reflecting disease activity or prior therapy, repertoire differences have causes that remain undefined.

This chain uses TRBV6-1 with TRBJ2-6; D gene ambiguous. The TCR originated in a human donor with classical Hodgkin lymphoma. The source was peripheral blood mononuclear cells (PBMCs), collected before the fourth cycle of nivolumab. The CDR3: CASSETASGANVLTF. CDR3 nucleotide sequence: TGTGCCAGCAGTGAAACAGCCTCTGGGGCCAACGTCCTGACTTTC.